This is a list of T cell receptor beta chains from one sample in a study of cytomegalovirus exposure and HLA in healthy donors. The protocol was immunoSEQ multiplex PCR, while the TCRdb copy is restricted to in-frame clones and leaves out a portion. This sample yields approximately 100,000 clones, of which about four fifths are seen a single time; 4.1% belongs to the top ten. Sequencing used PBMCs. The receptors were gathered from a female donor in good health and CMV-seropositive. Both conserved end residues are part of each CDR3. A D gene is named only where the DNA matches it firmly. Not every row has a clone size; where given, it reads once, few, many or a size class.

CDR3 | DNA | D | J | size | V
CASSLVRYASEQYF | TGTGCCAGCAGCTTGGTCAGGTACGCCTCCGAGCAGTACTTC | - | TRBJ2-7 | - | TRBV5-5
CASSIRGTAAYEQYF | TGTGCCAGTAGTATCCGGGGGACAGCTGCCTACGAGCAGTACTTC | - | TRBJ2-7 | - | TRBV19
CASRTTSGRAGELFF | TGTGCCAGCAGAACTACTAGCGGGAGGGCCGGGGAGCTGTTTTTT | TRBD2 | TRBJ2-2 | - | TRBV7-2
CASSLAGEGRYNEQFF | TGCGCCAGCAGCTTGGCCGGGGAGGGGCGGTACAATGAGCAGTTCTTC | TRBD2 | TRBJ2-1 | - | TRBV5-1
CASSARLASDTQYF | TGTGCCAGCAGCGCCAGGTTGGCTAGCGATACGCAGTATTTT | - | TRBJ2-3 | once | TRBV9
CASSTRQGSSYEQYF | TGTGCCAGCAGTACCCGACAAGGGAGCTCCTACGAGCAGTACTTC | - | TRBJ2-7 | few | TRBV6-1
CASSGGRGAPSYEQYF | TGTGCCAGCAGTGGCGGTAGGGGCGCCCCATCCTACGAGCAGTACTTC | - | TRBJ2-7 | - | TRBV27
CASSQGSRGTSGAGTQYF | TGTGCCAGCAGCCAAGGGTCTAGAGGGACTAGCGGGGCGGGGACCCAGTACTTC | TRBD2 | TRBJ2-5 | - | TRBV4-2
CATRAGGNQPQHF | TGTGCCACTCGGGCGGGGGGCAATCAGCCCCAGCATTTT | - | TRBJ1-5 | - | TRBV2
CASSGHGGEKLFF | TGTGCCAGTAGTGGCCATGGAGGTGAAAAACTGTTTTTT | - | TRBJ1-4 | - | TRBV19
CASSPRSGELFF | TGTGCCAGTAGTCCTAGGTCCGGGGAGCTGTTTTTT | - | TRBJ2-2 | - | TRBV19
CAWSVASGSYEQYF | TGTGCCTGGAGTGTGGCTAGCGGTTCCTACGAGCAGTACTTC | TRBD2 | TRBJ2-7 | few | TRBV30
CASTSLLAGGPNEQFF | TGTGCCAGCACGAGTCTGTTGGCGGGGGGGCCGAATGAGCAGTTCTTC | TRBD2 | TRBJ2-1 | - | TRBV27
CASSPLGRVKEETQYF | TGCGCCAGCAGCCCCTTGGGCAGGGTGAAAGAAGAGACCCAGTACTTC | - | TRBJ2-5 | - | TRBV5-1
CASRIQGASNQPQHF | TGTGCCAGCAGGATACAGGGAGCAAGCAATCAGCCCCAGCATTTT | - | TRBJ1-5 | - | TRBV27
CASQDRGHSPLHF | TGTGCCAGTCAGGACAGGGGCCATTCACCCCTCCACTTT | TRBD1 | TRBJ1-6 | - | TRBV19
CATSRGVAGAGEQFF | TGTGCCACCAGCAGAGGGGTAGCGGGAGCTGGTGAGCAGTTCTTC | TRBD2 | TRBJ2-1 | - | TRBV15
CASSPATGRAFF | TGTGCCAGCAGTCCGGCGACGGGGAGAGCTTTCTTT | - | TRBJ1-1 | - | TRBV6-5
CASSLGGGPKTGELFF | TGTGCCAGCAGCTTAGGGGGGGGGCCGAAAACCGGGGAGCTGTTTTTT | - | TRBJ2-2 | once | TRBV5-6
CAWGPGLGSEAFF | TGTGCCTGGGGCCCCGGCCTAGGTTCTGAAGCTTTCTTT | - | TRBJ1-1 | - | TRBV30
CASSFSTGDGEQYF | TGCGCCAGCAGCTTTTCCACAGGGGATGGGGAGCAGTACTTC | TRBD1 | TRBJ2-7 | - | TRBV5-1
CASRPSAGAGNEQFF | TGTGCCAGCAGGCCATCAGCGGGAGCTGGAAATGAGCAGTTCTTC | TRBD2 | TRBJ2-1 | few | TRBV2
CASSIPREIRNEQFF | TGTGCCAGTAGTATCCCGCGGGAGATACGGAATGAGCAGTTCTTC | TRBD2 | TRBJ2-1 | - | TRBV19
CASSLAGSYEQYF | TGCGCCAGCAGCTTGGCGGGATCATACGAGCAGTACTTC | - | TRBJ2-7 | - | TRBV5-1
CASSQENSFPYEQYF | TGCGCCAGCAGCCAGGAGAATAGCTTTCCTTACGAGCAGTACTTC | - | TRBJ2-7 | - | TRBV4-1
CASSYSGGTGELFF | TGTGCCAGCAGTTACTCCGGGGGCACCGGGGAGCTGTTTTTT | - | TRBJ2-2 | - | TRBV6-5
CASSLVAGGSKNIQYF | TGTGCCAGCAGCCTAGTAGCGGGGGGATCAAAAAACATTCAGTACTTC | TRBD2 | TRBJ2-4 | - | TRBV7-2
CASADRILNTEAFF | TGTGCCAGCGCGGACAGAATACTAAACACTGAAGCTTTCTTT | - | TRBJ1-1 | - | TRBV6-1
CASSQDPGGRDEQYF | TGCGCCAGCAGCCAAGACCCGGGGGGGCGGGACGAGCAGTACTTC | TRBD2 | TRBJ2-7 | - | TRBV4-3
CASSPTDRDGYTF | TGTGCCAGCAGCCCCACCGACAGGGATGGCTACACCTTC | TRBD1 | TRBJ1-2 | - | TRBV7-6
CASSLVWTSGTQFF | TGTGCCAGCAGCTTAGTATGGACATCCGGCACCCAGTTCTTC | - | TRBJ2-1 | - | TRBV7-2
CASSLVPGSGTEAFF | TGTGCCAGCAGCTTAGTTCCAGGGTCGGGCACTGAAGCTTTCTTT | - | TRBJ1-1 | - | TRBV7-2
CASSSRWTSGGAGSRTGELFF | TGCGCCAGCAGCTCCAGGTGGACTAGCGGGGGGGCAGGAAGTCGAACCGGGGAGCTGTTTTTT | TRBD2 | TRBJ2-2 | once | TRBV5-1
CASSMVSGSFYEQYF | TGTGCCAGTAGTATGGTTAGCGGGAGTTTTTACGAGCAGTACTTC | TRBD2 | TRBJ2-7 | - | TRBV19
CASSSRQLTNTEAFF | TGTGCCAGCAGCTCAAGACAGCTAACGAACACTGAAGCTTTCTTT | - | TRBJ1-1 | few | TRBV11-3
CASSPGLAGGLSSYNEQFF | TGCGCCAGCAGCCCCGGACTAGCGGGGGGTCTCAGCTCCTACAATGAGCAGTTCTTC | TRBD2 | TRBJ2-1 | - | TRBV5-1
CASSELMGTDTQYF | TGTGCCAGCAGTGAGCTTATGGGCACAGATACGCAGTATTTT | - | TRBJ2-3 | - | TRBV9
CASSLGRAGGDEQFF | TGTGCCAGCAGCTTAGGCCGTGCAGGGGGCGATGAGCAGTTCTTC | TRBD1 | TRBJ2-1 | - | TRBV11-2
CASSWTSGGLINEQFF | TGCGCCAGCAGCTGGACTAGCGGGGGACTAATCAATGAGCAGTTCTTC | TRBD2 | TRBJ2-1 | - | TRBV5-1
CASSLGREYHGYTF | TGTGCCAGCAGCTTAGGAAGGGAGTACCATGGCTACACCTTC | - | TRBJ1-2 | - | TRBV7-2
CASSLVGSTDTQYF | TGTGCCAGCAGCTTGGTTGGCAGCACAGATACGCAGTATTTT | - | TRBJ2-3 | - | TRBV5-6
CSVRSGRADETQYF | TGCAGCGTCCGTAGCGGGAGGGCCGACGAGACCCAGTACTTC | TRBD2 | TRBJ2-5 | - | TRBV29-1
CASRPQGGGTEAFF | TGTGCCAGCAGGCCACAGGGCGGGGGCACTGAAGCTTTCTTT | - | TRBJ1-1 | - | TRBV6-1
CASSRGAGDLTDTQYF | TGTGCCAGCAGCCGAGGAGCGGGGGACCTCACAGATACGCAGTATTTT | TRBD2 | TRBJ2-3 | - | TRBV5-4
CSSTLGVSHEQYF | TGTTCCAGCACCCTAGGGGTTTCCCACGAGCAGTACTTC | - | TRBJ2-7 | - | TRBV7-9
CASSLEGVAGAGELFF | TGTGCCAGCAGCTTAGAGGGAGTAGCGGGGGCCGGGGAGCTGTTTTTT | TRBD2 | TRBJ2-2 | once | TRBV7-6
CAWSWDSGVQETQYF | TGTGCCTGGAGTTGGGACTCGGGGGTACAAGAGACCCAGTACTTC | - | TRBJ2-5 | - | TRBV30
CASSGWTGNNQPQHF | TGTGCCAGCAGCGGGTGGACAGGGAACAATCAGCCCCAGCATTTT | TRBD1 | TRBJ1-5 | - | TRBV6-1
CASSVLSGRLSYNEQFF | TGTGCCAGCAGTGTCCTGAGCGGGCGCCTATCTTACAATGAGCAGTTCTTC | - | TRBJ2-1 | - | TRBV9
CASSFVGSHEQYF | TGTGCCAGCAGTTTTGTGGGTAGCCACGAGCAGTACTTC | - | TRBJ2-7 | - | TRBV27
CASRFPPSDTQYF | TGTGCCAGCAGGTTCCCCCCGTCTGATACGCAGTATTTT | - | TRBJ2-3 | - | TRBV5-4
CASSRTVGANGLTF | TGCGCCAGCAGCCGAACGGTGGGGGCCAACGGCCTGACTTTC | - | TRBJ2-6 | few | TRBV4-3
CASSAPQGTMRGANVLTF | TGTGCCAGCAGCGCGCCCCAGGGAACTATGCGGGGGGCCAACGTCCTGACTTTC | - | TRBJ2-6 | - | TRBV12-1
CASSVTTGSNQPQHF | TGCGCCAGCAGTGTAACAACAGGGTCTAATCAGCCCCAGCATTTT | - | TRBJ1-5 | - | TRBV5-1